The rows below give T cell receptor beta chains drawn from one sample of a study of T cells in Graves' hyperthyroidism and ophthalmopathy. One entry per CDR3 protein results from TCRdb running MiXCR on the multiplex PCR reads. Among about 410,000 distinct CDR3 sequences listed, roughly 14% were seen once. Material: blood. The receptors shown here come from a man younger than 35 with Graves' ophthalmopathy. The CDR3 runs from the conserved cysteine through the conserved F or W. The D gene is left open where the match is weak. Rows may omit the clone size; those that give it use once, few, many or a size class.

TRBJ2-7,.,TRBD2,TRBV4-1,TGCGCCAGCAGCCTGGGGACTAGCGGGATGATTGCCGAGCAGTACTTC,CASSLGTSGMIAEQYF
TRBJ1-2,many,.,TRBV5-1,TGCGCCAGCAGCTTGGTGCCTGTCTATGGCTACACCTTC,CASSLVPVYGYTF
TRBJ1-2,many,.,TRBV7-2,TGTGCCAGCAGCTTGAGGAGGGGAAACTATGGCTACACCTTC,CASSLRRGNYGYTF
TRBJ1-6,few,.,TRBV27,TGTGCCAGCAGTTTGCCGCGGGGGGATTCACCCCTCCACTTT,CASSLPRGDSPLHF
TRBJ2-2,many,.,TRBV11-2,TGTGCCAGCAGCTTAAAGGGGAACACCGGGGAGCTGTTTTTT,CASSLKGNTGELFF
TRBJ1-5,many,TRBD1,TRBV27,TGTGCCAGCAGACCTGCCGGACAGGATCTTCAGCCCCAGCATTTT,CASRPAGQDLQPQHF
TRBJ1-6,.,.,TRBV6-6,TGTGCCAGCAGTTACTCGGTGGACTCAAATTCACCCCTCCACTTT,CASSYSVDSNSPLHF
TRBJ2-3,many,TRBD2,TRBV6-5,TGTGCCAGCAGTTACTCGAGAAGGACTAGCGGTTACACAGATACGCAGTATTTT,CASSYSRRTSGYTDTQYF
TRBJ2-7,many,.,TRBV20-1,TGCAGTGCTAAAGTGAGTACGAGGGAGCAGTACTTC,CSAKVSTREQYF
TRBJ1-2,many,.,TRBV20-1,TGCAGTGCTAGAGACGGATCCGGGGGTGGCTACACCTTC,CSARDGSGGGYTF
TRBJ2-2,many,.,TRBV6-1,TGTGCCAGCAGGGCAGGGGCGAACACCGGGGAGCTGTTTTTT,CASRAGANTGELFF
TRBJ2-1,.,.,TRBV25-1,TGTGCCAGCAGTGAATACCAGGGGAACTTGGCTAATGAGCAGTTCTTC,CASSEYQGNLANEQFF
TRBJ1-2,many,.,TRBV7-8,TGTGCCAGCAGCTTAGCCTGGACAATGACCTATGGCTACACCTTC,CASSLAWTMTYGYTF
TRBJ2-1,.,.,TRBV2,TGTGCCAGCAGTGCCTTTGGGAGCTCCTACAATGAGCAGTTCTTC,CASSAFGSSYNEQFF
TRBJ1-2,few,TRBD1,TRBV19,TGTGCCAGTAGTATCTGGCAGGGGGACTATGGCTACACCTTC,CASSIWQGDYGYTF
TRBJ2-1,many,.,TRBV6-1,TGTGCCAGCAGTTACCTTGTTTGGAATGAGCAGTTCTTC,CASSYLVWNEQFF
TRBJ2-1,.,TRBD2,TRBV2,TGTGCCAGCAGTGTGGCTAGCGGGAGTTCTGAGCAGTTCTTC,CASSVASGSSEQFF
TRBJ2-2,many,.,TRBV6-2/TRBV6-3,TGTGCCAGCAGTGGGACGGAGGTAGCTACCGGGGAGCTGTTTTTT,CASSGTEVATGELFF
TRBJ2-1,many,TRBD2,TRBV20-1,TGCAGTGCTTCGACTAGCGGGGGGCGGGATGAGCAGTTCTTC,CSASTSGGRDEQFF
TRBJ1-2,few,.,TRBV9,TGTGCCAGCAGCGTAGCGCCCCGGGATGGCTACACCTTC,CASSVAPRDGYTF
TRBJ1-1,many,.,TRBV11-2,TGTGCCAGCAGCGGCAGGGAGAACACTGAAGCTTTCTTT,CASSGRENTEAFF
TRBJ2-7,many,.,TRBV27,TGTGCCATCGGTAGAGCCACGGAGGGGCGCGAGCAGTACTTC,CAIGRATEGREQYF
TRBJ2-6,.,.,TRBV7-8,TGTGCCAGCAGCTTATTGGGGGCTGGGGCCAACGTCCTGACTTTC,CASSLLGAGANVLTF
TRBJ2-7,.,TRBD2,TRBV27,TGTGCCAGCTCCTATGGCCTAGCGGGACCTGACCCCTACAATGAGCAGTACTTC,CASSYGLAGPDPYNEQYF
TRBJ1-1,many,.,TRBV27,TGTGCCAGCACAATGGGACAGAACACTGAAGCTTTCTTT,CASTMGQNTEAFF
TRBJ2-5,many,TRBD1,TRBV15,TGTGCCACCAGCAGGCTGGACAGGGGATCAGAGACCCAGTACTTC,CATSRLDRGSETQYF
TRBJ1-4,many,TRBD1,TRBV9,TGTGCCAGCAGCGTAGACTCAGGGGGAAATGAAAAACTGTTTTTT,CASSVDSGGNEKLFF
TRBJ2-2,few,.,TRBV6-2/TRBV6-3,TGTGCCAGCAGTCCCCAACTATTCACCGGGGAGCTGTTTTTT,CASSPQLFTGELFF